This TCR beta chain was sequenced during a study of spatial heterogeneity in lung cancer. This clonotype has a handful of counts. A single record per CDR3 protein comes from TCRdb applying MiXCR to the 5' RACE reads. The sample lists 110,000 or so distinct CDR3 sequences, 9.5% to 14% occurring once. The time point is: blood at routine non-recurrence follow-up after resection. CDR3 length equals 15 residues. V lost 2 bases and J lost 5, with 13 bases in between. In germline, CDR1 is SGHRS, CDR2 YFSETQ. The clonotype was recovered from a female donor with early-stage non-small cell lung cancer. V is TRBV5-1 and J is TRBJ2-2; D ambiguous. Specimen: PBMCs, collected at follow-up. DNA for the CDR3: TGCGCCAGCAGCTTTTTATTACGGCGTACCGGGGAGCTGTTTTTT. This encodes CASSFLLRRTGELFF. Together with reference TRBV5-1 and TRBJ2-2, the CDR3 gives the full variable domain: KAGVTQTPRYLIKTRGQQVTLSCSPISGHRSVSWYQQTPGQGLQFLFEYFSETQRNKGNFPGRFSGRQFSNSRSEMNVSTLELGDSALYLCASSFLLRRTGELFFGEGSRLTVL.